This T cell receptor beta chain is from a study of shared clonotypes between healthy human individuals. General observations from the study: Collection of samples was limited to blood; tissue repertoires likely differ. With a handful of donors compared, around 5% of naive CD4 clonotypes were shared. Naive subsets generally exceeded memory subsets in estimated richness.

Comment on this clone: Its antigen is still unknown.

Using immunoSEQ multiplex PCR, the repertoire was profiled, and TCRdb retains in-frame clones only, with some absent. The sample yields about 2 million clones, approximately 95% seen once. Germline CDR1 reads MNHNS; CDR2 reads SASEGT. The CDR3 totals 12 residues. V was pared by 6 bases and J by 3 bases, with 9 bases between. Every donor, a Caucasian adult, lived in Nashville, Tennessee. The receptor was isolated from a man aged 18 to 30 in good health. Sequenced: naive CD4+ T cells sorted from blood. Subset: CD45RA+ positively selected. The chain couples TRBV6-1 to TRBJ2-7; D not certain. The CDR3 sequence: CASSGPFYEQYF. CDR3 in DNA: TGTGCCAGCAGCGGACCCTTCTACGAGCAGTACTTC.